This T cell receptor beta chain emerged from a study of cytomegalovirus exposure and HLA in healthy donors. As for the study in general: Earlier, some 180 million T cells were analyzed, and 90 million to 120 million unique TCR beta sequences were found among them.

Study-wide points: Investigators reported 164 TCR beta chains as tied to cytomegalovirus. It is likely that the observed cluster of highly shared sequence variants was a sequencing artifact. High specificity and sensitivity for cytomegalovirus status were reported for the classifier.

With 60 Vbeta and 13 Jbeta primers, the PCR was carried out. The repertoire was sequenced with immunoSEQ multiplex PCR; TCRdb's copy has only in-frame clones and lacks some. Of some 120,000 clones listed, around 72% are singletons. This CDR3 spans 15 amino acids. After removal of 5 bases from V and 0 bases from J, the junction contained 6 bases not matched to a gene. Germline lookup yields CDR1 SGHAT and CDR2 FQNNGV. Details on this clone: The antigen is undetermined.

The sequence derives from a woman aged 50 to 65 in good health and CMV-seropositive. The sequencing sample was made of PBMCs. The rearrangement joins TRBV11-2 to TRBJ1-1; 7 nucleotides match TRBD1. The CDR3 reads CASSPPGGMNTEAFF. CDR3 bases: TGTGCCAGCAGCCCCCCAGGGGGGATGAACACTGAAGCTTTCTTT.